This T cell receptor beta chain comes out of a study of T cells expressing NK-cell markers. Study background: In the group of eight sequenced donors, seven were HCMV-seropositive and one was seronegative. General study results and limits: NKG2C+ dominant clonotypes from over five donors made up roughly 1.0-7.5% of CD8+ T cells. Researchers report these clonotypes also headed the CD3+CD56-NKG2C+ fraction in a handful of donors.

What made the TCR beta cDNA was 5'RACE template switching with UMIs. TCRdb reanalyzed the 5' RACE reads and collapses them to one entry per CDR3 protein, without DNA. This sample's table has approximately 380,000 distinct CDR3 sequences. In regard to this clonotype: The antigen is not known.

The sequence was obtained from a man aged 18 to 69 in good health. Sequenced: blood T cells: a sorted CD56 or NKG2C T cell subset, CD4+ or CD8+ T cells, or bulk PBMC T cells (not recorded which).

The CDR3 protein is CASSLGGDLPTSYNEQFF. The chain links TRBV5-1 to TRBJ2-1; TCRdb calls TRBD2, which cannot be checked without DNA. Germline V gives CDR1 SGHRS, CDR2 YFSETQ. The CDR3 has 18 residues. The full variable domain, in which reference TRBV5-1 and TRBJ2-1 provide the parts outside the CDR3, is KAGVTQTPRYLIKTRGQQVTLSCSPISGHRSVSWYQQTPGQGLQFLFEYFSETQRNKGNFPGRFSGRQFSNSRSEMNVSTLELGDSALYLCASSLGGDLPTSYNEQFFGPGTRLTVL.